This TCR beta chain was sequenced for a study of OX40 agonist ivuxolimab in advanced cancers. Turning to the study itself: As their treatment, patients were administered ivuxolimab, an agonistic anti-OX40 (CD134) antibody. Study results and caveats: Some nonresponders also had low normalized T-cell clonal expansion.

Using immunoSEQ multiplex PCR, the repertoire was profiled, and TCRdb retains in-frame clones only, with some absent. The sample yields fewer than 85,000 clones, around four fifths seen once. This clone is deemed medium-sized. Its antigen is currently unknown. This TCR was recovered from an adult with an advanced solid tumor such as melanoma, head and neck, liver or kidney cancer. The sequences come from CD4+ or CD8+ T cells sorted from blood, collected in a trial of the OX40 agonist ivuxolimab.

The CDR3 nucleotides are TGCGCCAGCAGCTTAGGGTCTACCCTAGGAAATGGGGCCAACGTCCTGACTTTC. This gives the protein CASSLGSTLGNGANVLTF. The V and J genes are TRBV5-1 and TRBJ2-6; D uncertain. The CDR3 totals 18 residues. CDR1 is SGHRS, CDR2 YFSETQ, per germline. Trimming shortened V by 2 bases and J by 3 bases, and 18 bases separated the two germline ends.